The 29 T cell receptor beta chains in this list originate from one sample, sequenced in a study of T cells in Graves' hyperthyroidism and ophthalmopathy. What was amplified from RNA transcripts were TCR beta CDR3 regions. The HTBI primer set served for first-round RT-PCR of the TCR CDR3. TCRdb passed the multiplex PCR reads through MiXCR, listing each CDR3 protein once. The table has a few hundred thousand distinct CDR3 sequences, 15% to 19% seen once; the top ten hold over 12%. The sample taken for sequencing was blood. These receptors were obtained from a woman younger than 35 with Graves' hyperthyroidism.

This clonotype was counted a few times. This chain joins TRBV20-1 and TRBJ1-6; TRBD1 matches at 8 bases. Germline V gene data show CDR1 as DFQATT and CDR2 as SNEGSKA (reference sequence). V shed 4 bases and J 7 bases; nucleotides not matched to a gene: 3. This CDR3 has 13 amino acids. CDR3 region: CSAKTGVNSPLHF. For the CDR3, the DNA is TGCAGTGCTAAGACAGGGGTCAATTCACCCCTCCACTTT.

This clonotype has a count of ten or more. This chain links TRBV7-2 with TRBJ2-1; D perhaps matches TRBD1 (5 bases). Trimming stripped 5 bases from V and 12 bases from J, with 17 bases between. Germline CDR1 reads SGHTA; CDR2 reads FQGNSA. This CDR3 comprises 13 residues. As DNA, the CDR3 is TGTGCCAGCAGCCGTAGACAGACCAAGGGGCAGTTCTTC. Translated: CASSRRQTKGQFF.

There are many counts of this clonotype. This chain connects TRBV27 to TRBJ2-5, with unresolved D. The germline V gene encodes CDR1 MNHEY and CDR2 SMNVEV (reference sequence). The CDR3 spans 13 residues. The ends were cut back, 3 bases at V and 3 bases at J, with 8 bases in the middle. The CDR3 region is CASSFSPEETQYF. CDR3 nucleotide sequence: TGTGCCAGCAGTTTCTCCCCCGAAGAGACCCAGTACTTC.

Only a few counts were recorded for this clonotype. A read error may produce the germline difference seen at one junction end. The rearrangement joins TRBV7-7 to TRBJ2-7; 11 nucleotides align to TRBD1. CDR1 and CDR2 from the germline V gene are SSHAT and FNYEAQ (reference sequence). The CDR3 covers 15 residues. CDR3 sequence reads: CASSLRTGGFDEQYF. The CDR3 DNA reads TGTGCTAGCAGCTTAAGGACAGGGGGCTTTGACGAGCAGTACTTC.

This clonotype has ten or more counts. The rearrangement joins TRBV11-2 to TRBJ2-1; TRBD1 matches at 7 bases. The germline gives CDR1 SGHAT, CDR2 FQNNGV. The CDR3 consists of 16 residues. V was pared by 5 bases and J by 9 bases, with 16 bases of the junction left unmatched. In nucleotides, the CDR3 is TGTGCCAGCAGCCCCCCTTACCCTAGGACAGGCCGTGAGCAGTTCTTC. This encodes CASSPPYPRTGREQFF.

The chain recombines TRBV6-1 with TRBJ1-6, with D possibly matching TRBD1 (5 bases). Trimming took off 6 bases at V and 14 bases at J, with 17 bases between the two ends. CDR1 and CDR2 (germline): MNHNS, SASEGT. The CDR3 loop spans 13 amino acids. The CDR3 DNA sequence: TGTGCCAGCAGCTTTGTGGTGGGGGAATCCCTCCACTTT. Residues: CASSFVVGESLHF.

This clonotype was seen repeatedly, ten times or more. The gene calls are TRBV11-2 and TRBJ2-5; no definite D call. The CDR3 has 14 residues. Germline V CDR1 and CDR2: SGHAT, FQNNGV. V was trimmed by 4 bases and J by 7 bases, leaving 16 bases between them. The CDR3 spells CASSSILLSGTQYF. CDR3 DNA sequence: TGTGCCAGCAGCTCTATTCTCCTTTCTGGGACCCAGTACTTC. The full variable domain, rest sourced from reference TRBV11-2 and TRBJ2-5, is EAGVAQSPRYKIIEKRQSVAFWCNPISGHATLYWYQQILGQGPKLLIQFQNNGVVDDSQLPKDRFSAERLKGVDSTLKIQPAKLEDSAVYLCASSSILLSGTQYFGPGTRLLVL.

The table lists this clonotype with many counts. The genes are TRBV24-1 and TRBJ1-1, with D uncertain. The V gene lost 5 bases and the J gene lost 1 base, with 10 bases spanning the gap. Germline V gene sequence: CDR1 KGHDR, CDR2 SFDVKD. This CDR3 spans 14 amino acids. CDR3 region: CATSGGGSNTEAFF. CDR3 DNA: TGTGCCACCAGTGGCGGCGGGTCGAACACTGAAGCTTTCTTT.

This chain uses TRBV7-8 with TRBJ2-3; D perhaps matches TRBD1 (6 bases). The V end lost 5 bases, the J end lost 0 bases, and 12 bases lay between the germline ends. The CDR3 is 15 residues long. The germline CDR1 and CDR2 sequences are SGHVS and FQNEAQ. CDR3 in DNA: TGTGCCAGCAGCGTCCGGGACATCAGCACAGATACGCAGTATTTT. This codes for CASSVRDISTDTQYF.

Many counts were recorded for this clonotype. The rearrangement uses TRBV5-1 and TRBJ2-5; D ambiguous. CDR3 length equals 11 residues. V lost 4 bases and J lost 5, with 6 bases in between. Looked up from germline, CDR1 is SGHRS and CDR2 is YFSETQ. The CDR3 nucleotides are TGCGCCAGCAGCACTCCCGAGACCCAGTACTTC. Translation gives CASSTPETQYF.

This clonotype has at least ten counts. The CDR3 is CASSLRGGYEQFF. The CDR3 DNA sequence: TGTGCCAGCAGTTTAAGAGGGGGGTATGAGCAGTTCTTC. The chain employs TRBV28 and TRBJ2-1; D assignment may be TRBD1 or TRBD2 (6 bases each). Trimming took off 2 bases at V and 8 bases at J, with 10 bases between the two ends. This CDR3 region has 13 residues. The germline CDR1 and CDR2 sequences are MDHEN and SYDVKM. The full variable domain, in which reference TRBV28 and TRBJ2-1 provide the parts outside the CDR3, is DVKVTQSSRYLVKRTGEKVFLECVQDMDHENMFWYRQDPGLGLRLIYFSYDVKMKEKGDIPEGYSVSREKKERFSLILESASTNQTSMYLCASSLRGGYEQFFGPGTRLTVL.

This clonotype was detected many times. This chain joins TRBV28 and TRBJ1-5, with a tentative D call TRBD1 (5 bases). This CDR3 region has 14 residues. In germline, CDR1 is MDHEN, CDR2 SYDVKM. The V and J ends lost 5 bases and 4 bases respectively, with 12 bases between them. For the CDR3, the DNA is TGTGCCAGCAGTACCGGGACGAGTAATCAGCCCCAGCATTTT. It codes for CASSTGTSNQPQHF.

The chain's CDR3 is CASSFDGTGGWGETQYF. The CDR3 bases are TGTGCCAGCAGTTTTGACGGGACAGGGGGCTGGGGAGAGACCCAGTACTTC. V is TRBV28 and J is TRBJ2-5, with TRBD1 matching 12 bases. Looked up from germline, CDR1 is MDHEN and CDR2 is SYDVKM. CDR3 size: 17 residues. J was trimmed by 4 bases and V by 3 bases; bases with no gene match: 9.

This clonotype was observed a few times. J is TRBJ1-2 and V is TRBV5-1; D perhaps matches TRBD1 (5 bases). This CDR3 region has 14 residues. V was trimmed by 2 bases and J by 6 bases, leaving 14 bases between them. Per the germline V gene, CDR1 is SGHRS and CDR2 is YFSETQ. CDR3 in amino acids: CASSLLGERNGYTF. In nucleotides, the CDR3 is TGCGCCAGCAGCTTATTAGGGGAGAGAAATGGCTACACCTTC.

The sample holds one count of this clonotype. The chain is built from TRBV15 and TRBJ1-1; no reliable D call. The length of the CDR3 is 13 residues. CDR1 and CDR2 from the germline V gene are LNHNV and YYDKDF (reference sequence). V lost 0 bases, J lost 11 bases, and 13 bases lay in between. This CDR3 is CATSRDLGLSAFF. The CDR3 DNA follows: TGTGCCACCAGCAGAGATCTTGGGCTTTCTGCTTTCTTT.

The sample holds many counts of this clonotype. The rearrangement joins TRBV28 to TRBJ2-7; the D gene is possibly TRBD2 (5 bases). The CDR3 covers 14 residues. Looked up from germline, CDR1 is MDHEN and CDR2 is SYDVKM. V lost 8 bases to trimming and J lost 0 bases, with 14 bases between them. The CDR3 protein is CASGSDSSSYEQYF. DNA for the CDR3: TGTGCCAGCGGTAGCGATTCGAGCTCCTACGAGCAGTACTTC.

The chain carries TRBV9 and TRBJ2-3, with 9 bases that match TRBD2. This CDR3 has 16 amino acids. CDR1 is SGDLS and CDR2 is YYNGEE in the germline V gene. V was clipped by 1 base and J by 2 bases; unmatched bases: 5. This CDR3 is CASSVNAGGDTDTQYF. The CDR3, as DNA: TGTGCCAGCAGCGTAAATGCGGGAGGGGACACAGATACGCAGTATTTT.

This clonotype was picked up many times. This chain joins TRBV5-1 and TRBJ2-7, with TRBD2 matching 7 bases. Germline trimming cut 6 bases from V and 2 bases from J; bases unmatched to any gene: 5. Germline V gene lookup returns CDR1 SGHRS and CDR2 YFSETQ. CDR3 size: 13 residues. The CDR3 protein is CASKSSGTYEQYF. CDR3 sequence (DNA): TGCGCCAGCAAGTCTAGCGGAACCTACGAGCAGTACTTC.

This clonotype has ten or more counts. The chain uses TRBV28 and TRBJ2-7; possible D gene TRBD2, 5 bases. Germline CDR1 is MDHEN and CDR2 is SYDVKM. The CDR3 length is 17 residues. The V end was cut by 9 bases, the J end by 0 bases, with 24 bases between. CDR3: CASRSRPRVGVSYEQYF. CDR3 nucleotides: TGTGCCAGTCGATCCAGGCCACGCGTCGGGGTCTCCTACGAGCAGTACTTC.

This clonotype was detected ten times or more. V usage is TRBV6-1 and J usage is TRBJ2-1; TRBD2 aligns across 9 bases. Trimming took 4 bases from V and 6 from J; bases not matched to a gene: 22. CDR3 length: 20 residues. Germline V gene lookup returns CDR1 MNHNS and CDR2 SASEGT. The CDR3 nucleotides read TGTGCCAGCAGTGCGAGAGGTACGGATATCAGCGGGGGGTTCGGCAATGAGCAGTTCTTC. Amino acids: CASSARGTDISGGFGNEQFF.

At least ten counts were recorded for this clonotype. The rearrangement links TRBV6-2 or TRBV6-3 to TRBJ1-2; D is undetermined. The CDR3 loop spans 12 amino acids. Germline V gives CDR1 MNHEY, CDR2 SVGEGT. Trimming took off 5 bases at V and 7 bases at J, with 11 bases between the two ends. The CDR3 region is CASSPNPSGYTF. The CDR3 bases are TGTGCCAGCAGTCCTAACCCTTCTGGCTACACCTTC.

This clonotype was seen a handful of times. The chain combines TRBV7-8 with TRBJ2-1; D gene unclear. Per the germline V gene, CDR1 is SGHVS and CDR2 is FQNEAQ. This CDR3 spans 13 amino acids. V lost 1 base, J lost 12 bases, and 13 bases lay in between. CDR3 protein: CASSLGSQWGQFF. Here the CDR3 DNA reads TGTGCCAGCAGCTTAGGTTCCCAATGGGGGCAGTTCTTC.

There are many counts of this clonotype. CDR3 DNA: TGTGCCAGCAGTTACGATGGGTGGGCCTACGAGCAGTACTTC. The encoded protein is CASSYDGWAYEQYF. V is TRBV6-2 or TRBV6-3 and J is TRBJ2-7; D ambiguous. Germline-derived CDR1 and CDR2 are MNHEY and SVGEGT. The CDR3 runs to 14 residues. V was shortened by 2 bases and J by 2 bases, with 10 bases between the two germline ends.

This clonotype was counted many times. The chain is built from TRBV2 and TRBJ1-1; 7 positions agree with TRBD1. The V gene end was trimmed by 4 bases and the J gene end by 3 bases; junction bases not matched to a gene: 5. Per the germline V gene, CDR1 is SNHLY and CDR2 is FYNNEI. The CDR3 spans 14 residues. CDR3 loop: CASSGAGGYTEAFF. The CDR3 bases are TGTGCCAGCAGTGGGGCAGGGGGATACACTGAAGCTTTCTTT.

There are many counts of this clonotype. The V gene is TRBV7-2, the J gene TRBJ1-2; no clear D gene. Germline loops: CDR1 SGHTA, CDR2 FQGNSA. The CDR3 is 14 residues long. V was pared by 5 bases and J by 3 bases, with 13 bases between. CDR3 residues: CASSRAGWDYGYTF. The CDR3 DNA is TGTGCCAGCAGCCGGGCGGGGTGGGACTATGGCTACACCTTC.

The V gene is TRBV24-1, the J gene TRBJ2-2, with D maybe TRBD1 (6 bases). The CDR3 has 17 residues. CDR1 is KGHDR, CDR2 SFDVKD, per germline. V was shortened by 3 bases and J by 7 bases, with 20 bases between the two germline ends. CDR3 sequence (DNA): TGTGCCACCAGTGATCCGTCGCGGAAGCTAGGGGGCGGGGAGCTGTTTTTT. It codes for CATSDPSRKLGGGELFF.

This clonotype was observed many times. The V and J genes are TRBV29-1 and TRBJ1-2; TRBD1 is a possible D gene (6 bases). Germline V gene sequence: CDR1 SQVTM, CDR2 ANQGSEA. Trimming took 5 bases from V and 6 from J, leaving 22 bases between them. The CDR3 extends over 15 amino acids. This chain's CDR3 is CSVQPYGTPADGYTF. In nucleotides, the CDR3 is TGCAGCGTTCAACCGTACGGGACACCGGCGGATGGCTACACCTTC. Full variable domain (rest looked up from reference TRBV29-1 and TRBJ1-2): SAVISQKPSRDICQRGTSLTIQCQVDSQVTMMFWYRQQPGQSLTLIATANQGSEATYESGFVIDKFPISRPNLTFSTLTVSNMSPEDSSIYLCSVQPYGTPADGYTFGSGTRLTVV.

This clonotype was seen repeatedly, ten times or more. The chain carries TRBV12-3 or TRBV12-4 and TRBJ1-5; 7 bases align to TRBD1. The CDR3 covers 16 residues. V shed 5 bases, J shed 1 base, and the junction held 8 bases outside the gene matches. The CDR3 protein is CASSITGVVSNQPQHF. CDR3 nucleotides: TGTGCCAGCAGTATAACAGGGGTGGTCAGCAATCAGCCCCAGCATTTT.

The chain links TRBV7-8 to TRBJ1-5; D gene uncertain. From germline, CDR1 is SGHVS and CDR2 FQNEAQ. Trimming pared 4 bases from V and 5 bases from J, leaving 6 bases between. There are 12 residues in the CDR3. CDR3 sequence (DNA): TGTGCCAGCAGCTCGGGATATCAGCCCCAGCATTTT. Protein sequence: CASSSGYQPQHF.